This passage covers 3 T cell receptor beta chains from one sample sequenced in a study of regulatory T cells in long-lasting Graves disease. Time point given: newly diagnosed GD, antithyroid drugs for less than 3 months. PBMC RNA was the source of the TCR library. Through Arm-PCR of CDR3 regions and iRepertoire HTBI primers, TCR beta libraries were built. A single record per CDR3 protein comes from TCRdb applying MiXCR to the multiplex PCR reads. The sample records about 460,000 distinct CDR3 sequences, about 14% being singletons. These data are also associated with another study on T cells in Graves' hyperthyroidism and ophthalmopathy.

The specimen was peripheral blood mononuclear cells (PBMCs), collected at new diagnosis, from a patient treated with antithyroid drugs. The receptors here all came from a woman in her forties or fifties with Graves disease.

In this sample, this clonotype turned up a few times. J is TRBJ1-1 and V is TRBV5-1; 8 bases align to TRBD1. This CDR3 spans 14 amino acids. The germline V gene has CDR1 SGHRS and CDR2 YFSETQ. With 3 bases clipped from V and 3 bases from J, the junction kept 4 bases outside the gene matches. The chain's CDR3 is CASSSQGEDTEAFF. CDR3 sequence (DNA): TGCGCCAGCAGCTCACAGGGGGAAGACACTGAAGCTTTCTTT.

This clonotype appeared many times. This rearrangement joins TRBV20-1 to TRBJ2-3; D perhaps matches TRBD2 (6 bases). Germline V gives CDR1 DFQATT, CDR2 SNEGSKA (reference sequence). The CDR3 has 13 amino acids. The V and J ends lost 3 bases and 4 bases respectively, with 11 bases between them. CDR3 in amino acids: CSARDASADTQYF. The CDR3 DNA is TGCAGTGCTAGGGATGCTAGCGCAGATACGCAGTATTTT.

The table lists this clonotype with many counts. The chain carries TRBV20-1 and TRBJ1-2; D perhaps matches TRBD1 (6 bases). The germline CDR1 and CDR2 sequences are DFQATT and SNEGSKA (reference sequence). The CDR3 runs to 16 residues. Trimming removed 0 bases at V and 3 bases at J, with 17 bases between. CDR3 DNA: TGCAGTGCTAGAGATGTGGGCAGGGGTTTTGACTATGGCTACACCTTC. Encoded protein: CSARDVGRGFDYGYTF.